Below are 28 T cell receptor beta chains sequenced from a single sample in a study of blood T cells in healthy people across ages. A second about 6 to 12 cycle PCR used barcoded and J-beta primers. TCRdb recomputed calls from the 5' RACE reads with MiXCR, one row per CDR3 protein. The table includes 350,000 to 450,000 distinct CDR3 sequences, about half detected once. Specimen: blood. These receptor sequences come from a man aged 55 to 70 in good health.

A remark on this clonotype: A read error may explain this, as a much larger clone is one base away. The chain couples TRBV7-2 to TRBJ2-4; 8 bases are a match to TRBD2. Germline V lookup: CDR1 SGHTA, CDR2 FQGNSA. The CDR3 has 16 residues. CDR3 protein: CASSQTSVLAKNILYF. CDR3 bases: TGTGCCAGCAGCCAGACTAGCGTGCTAGCCAAAAACATTCTGTACTTC.

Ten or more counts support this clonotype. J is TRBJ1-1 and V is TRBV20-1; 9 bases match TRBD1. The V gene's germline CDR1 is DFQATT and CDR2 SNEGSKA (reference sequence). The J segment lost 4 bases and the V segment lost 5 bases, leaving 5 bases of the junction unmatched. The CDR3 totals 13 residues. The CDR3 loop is CSAPRDRATEAFF. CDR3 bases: TGCAGTGCTCCCCGGGACAGGGCCACTGAAGCTTTCTTT.

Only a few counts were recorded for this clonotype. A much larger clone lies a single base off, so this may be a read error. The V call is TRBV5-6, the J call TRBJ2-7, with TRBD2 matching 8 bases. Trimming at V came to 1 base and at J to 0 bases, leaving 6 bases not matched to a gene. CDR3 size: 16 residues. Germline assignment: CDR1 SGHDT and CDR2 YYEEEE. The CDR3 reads CASSLLKSGGSYEQYF. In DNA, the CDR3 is TGTGCCAGCAGCTTGCTCAAAAGCGGGGGCTCCTACGAGCAGTACTTC.

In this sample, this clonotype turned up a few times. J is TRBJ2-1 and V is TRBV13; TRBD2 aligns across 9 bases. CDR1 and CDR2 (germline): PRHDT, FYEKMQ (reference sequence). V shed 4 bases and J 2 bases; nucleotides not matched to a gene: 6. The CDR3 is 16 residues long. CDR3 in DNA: TGTGCCAGCAGCTCGGTGGGACTAGCCCCCTACAATGAGCAGTTCTTC. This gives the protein CASSSVGLAPYNEQFF.

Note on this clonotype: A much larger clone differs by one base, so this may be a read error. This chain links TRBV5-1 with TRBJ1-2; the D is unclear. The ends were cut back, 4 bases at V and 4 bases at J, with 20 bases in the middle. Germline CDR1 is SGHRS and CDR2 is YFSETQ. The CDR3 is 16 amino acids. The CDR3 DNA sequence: TGCGCCAGCAGCCCGTTAAGTGGCTCGGAAAGCTATGGCTACACCTTC. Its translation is CASSPLSGSESYGYTF.

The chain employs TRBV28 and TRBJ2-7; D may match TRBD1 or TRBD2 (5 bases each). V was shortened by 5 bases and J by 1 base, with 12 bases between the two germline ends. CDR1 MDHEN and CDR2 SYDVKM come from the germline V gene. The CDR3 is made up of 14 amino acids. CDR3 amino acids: CASSRGGGSYEQYF. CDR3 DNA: TGTGCCAGCAGTCGGGGTGGGGGTTCCTACGAGCAGTACTTC. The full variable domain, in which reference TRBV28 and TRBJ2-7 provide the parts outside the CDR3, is DVKVTQSSRYLVKRTGEKVFLECVQDMDHENMFWYRQDPGLGLRLIYFSYDVKMKEKGDIPEGYSVSREKKERFSLILESASTNQTSMYLCASSRGGGSYEQYFGPGTRLTVT.

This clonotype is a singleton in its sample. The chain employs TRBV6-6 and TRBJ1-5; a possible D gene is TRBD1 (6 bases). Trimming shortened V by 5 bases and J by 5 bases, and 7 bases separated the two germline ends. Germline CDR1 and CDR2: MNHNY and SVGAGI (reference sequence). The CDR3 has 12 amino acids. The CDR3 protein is CASSAGDQPQHF. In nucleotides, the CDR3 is TGTGCCAGCAGTGCAGGGGATCAGCCCCAGCATTTT.

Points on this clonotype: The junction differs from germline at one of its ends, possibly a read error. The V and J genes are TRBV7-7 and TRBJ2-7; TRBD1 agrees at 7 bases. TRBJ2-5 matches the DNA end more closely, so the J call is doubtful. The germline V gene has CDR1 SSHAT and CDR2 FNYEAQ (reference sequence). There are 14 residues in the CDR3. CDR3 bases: TGTGCTAGCAGCTTGACAGGGCTGGGGGAGACCCAGTACTTC. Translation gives CASSLTGLGETQYF.

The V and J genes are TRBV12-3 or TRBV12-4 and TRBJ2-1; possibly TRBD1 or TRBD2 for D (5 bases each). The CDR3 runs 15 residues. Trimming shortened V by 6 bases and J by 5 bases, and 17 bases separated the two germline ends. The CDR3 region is CASRGDAPPHNEQFF. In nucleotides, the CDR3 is TGTGCCAGCAGGGGGGACGCTCCCCCACACAATGAGCAGTTCTTC.

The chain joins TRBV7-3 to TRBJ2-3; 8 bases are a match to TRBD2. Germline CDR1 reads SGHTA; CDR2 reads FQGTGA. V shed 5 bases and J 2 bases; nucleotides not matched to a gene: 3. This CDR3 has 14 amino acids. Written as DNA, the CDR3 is TGTGCCAGCAGCCCCGGGGGGGACACAGATACGCAGTATTTT. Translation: CASSPGGDTDTQYF.

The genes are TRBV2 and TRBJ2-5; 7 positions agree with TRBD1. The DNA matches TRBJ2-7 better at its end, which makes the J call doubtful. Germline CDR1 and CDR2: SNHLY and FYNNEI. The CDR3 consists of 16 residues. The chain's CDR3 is CASTPRQSEGADEQYF. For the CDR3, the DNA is TGTGCCAGCACCCCAAGGCAAAGCGAGGGGGCCGACGAGCAGTACTTC.

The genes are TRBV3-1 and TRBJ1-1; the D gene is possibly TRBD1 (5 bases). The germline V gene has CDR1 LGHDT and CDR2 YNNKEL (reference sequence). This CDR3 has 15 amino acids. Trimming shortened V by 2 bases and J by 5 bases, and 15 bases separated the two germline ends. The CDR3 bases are TGTGCCAGCAGCCAAATGGCAGGGTCCGGGACTGAAGCTTTCTTT. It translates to CASSQMAGSGTEAFF.

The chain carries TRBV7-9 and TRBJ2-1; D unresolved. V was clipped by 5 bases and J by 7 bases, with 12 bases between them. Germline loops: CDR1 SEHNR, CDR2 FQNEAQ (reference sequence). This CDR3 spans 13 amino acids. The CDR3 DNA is TGTGCCAGCAGCGTAGACGAGACAAATGAGCAGTTCTTC. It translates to CASSVDETNEQFF.

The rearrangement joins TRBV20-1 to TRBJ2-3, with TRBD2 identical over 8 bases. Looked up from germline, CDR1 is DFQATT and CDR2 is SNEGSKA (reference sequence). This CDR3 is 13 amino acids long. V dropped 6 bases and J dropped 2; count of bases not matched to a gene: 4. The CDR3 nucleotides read TGCAGTGCAGAAGCGGGGGTCACAGATACGCAGTATTTT. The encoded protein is CSAEAGVTDTQYF.

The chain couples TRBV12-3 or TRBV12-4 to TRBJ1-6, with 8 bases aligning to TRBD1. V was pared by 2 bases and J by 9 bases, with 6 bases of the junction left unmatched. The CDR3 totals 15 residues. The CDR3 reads CASSLSSQGGSPLHF. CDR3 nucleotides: TGTGCCAGCAGTTTATCCTCACAGGGGGGTTCACCCCTCCACTTT.

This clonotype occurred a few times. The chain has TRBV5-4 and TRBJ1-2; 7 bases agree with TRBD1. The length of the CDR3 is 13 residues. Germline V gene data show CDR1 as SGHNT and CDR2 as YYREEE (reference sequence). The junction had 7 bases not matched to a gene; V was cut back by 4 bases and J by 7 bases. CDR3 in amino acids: CASSPRTGPGYTF. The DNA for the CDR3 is TGTGCCAGCAGCCCAAGGACAGGTCCTGGCTACACCTTC.

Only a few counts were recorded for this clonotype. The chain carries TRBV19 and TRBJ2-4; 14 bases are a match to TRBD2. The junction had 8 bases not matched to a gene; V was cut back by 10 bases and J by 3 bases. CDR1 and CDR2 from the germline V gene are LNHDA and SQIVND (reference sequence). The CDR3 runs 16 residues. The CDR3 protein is CATSTSGRAVKNIQYF. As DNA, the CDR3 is TGTGCCACTTCGACTAGCGGGAGGGCGGTCAAAAACATTCAGTACTTC.

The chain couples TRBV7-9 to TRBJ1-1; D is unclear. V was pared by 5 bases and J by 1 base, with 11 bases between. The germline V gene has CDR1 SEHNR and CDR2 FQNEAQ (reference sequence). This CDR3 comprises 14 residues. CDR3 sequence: CASSARQKNTEAFF. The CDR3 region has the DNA TGTGCCAGCAGCGCTCGCCAGAAGAACACTGAAGCTTTCTTT.

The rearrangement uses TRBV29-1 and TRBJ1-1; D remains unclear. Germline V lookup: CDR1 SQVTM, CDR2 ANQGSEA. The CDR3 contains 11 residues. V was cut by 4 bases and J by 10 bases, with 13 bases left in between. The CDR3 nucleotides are TGCAGCGTTGGTGAAGGCACCGGAGCTTTCTTT. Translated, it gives CSVGEGTGAFF. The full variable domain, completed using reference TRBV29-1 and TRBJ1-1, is SAVISQKPSRDICQRGTSLTIQCQVDSQVTMMFWYRQQPGQSLTLIATANQGSEATYESGFVIDKFPISRPNLTFSTLTVSNMSPEDSSIYLCSVGEGTGAFFGQGTRLTVV.

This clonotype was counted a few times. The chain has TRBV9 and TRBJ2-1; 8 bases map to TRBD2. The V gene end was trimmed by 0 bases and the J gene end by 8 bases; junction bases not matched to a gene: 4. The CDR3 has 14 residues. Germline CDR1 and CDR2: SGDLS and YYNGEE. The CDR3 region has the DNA TGTGCCAGCAGCGTAGCCGGGAGGGGTTATGAGCAGTTCTTC. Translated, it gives CASSVAGRGYEQFF.

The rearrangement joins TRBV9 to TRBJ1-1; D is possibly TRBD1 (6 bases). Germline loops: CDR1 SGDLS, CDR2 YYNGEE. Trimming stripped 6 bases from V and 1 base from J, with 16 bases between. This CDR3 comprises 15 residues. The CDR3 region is CASTPTGAPNTEAFF. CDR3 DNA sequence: TGTGCCAGCACTCCGACGGGGGCGCCGAACACTGAAGCTTTCTTT.

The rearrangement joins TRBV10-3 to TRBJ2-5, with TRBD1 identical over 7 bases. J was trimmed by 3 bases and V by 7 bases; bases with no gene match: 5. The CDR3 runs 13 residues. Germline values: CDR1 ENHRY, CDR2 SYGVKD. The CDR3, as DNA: TGTGCCATCAAGGGGGCAGGGGAAGAGACCCAGTACTTC. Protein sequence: CAIKGAGEETQYF.

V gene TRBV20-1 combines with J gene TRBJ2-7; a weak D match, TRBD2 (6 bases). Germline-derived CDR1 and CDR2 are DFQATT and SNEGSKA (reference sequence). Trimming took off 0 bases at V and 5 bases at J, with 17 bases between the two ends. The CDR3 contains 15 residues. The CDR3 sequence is CSARDPAGFGNEQYF. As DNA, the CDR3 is TGCAGTGCTAGAGATCCGGCGGGATTTGGGAACGAGCAGTACTTC.

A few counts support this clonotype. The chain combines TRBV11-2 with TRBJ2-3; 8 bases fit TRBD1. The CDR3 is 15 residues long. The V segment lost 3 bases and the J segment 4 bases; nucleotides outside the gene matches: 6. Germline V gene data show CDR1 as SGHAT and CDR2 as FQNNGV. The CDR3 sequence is CASSFTTGASDTQYF. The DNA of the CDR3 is TGTGCCAGCAGCTTCACGACAGGGGCATCAGATACGCAGTATTTT.

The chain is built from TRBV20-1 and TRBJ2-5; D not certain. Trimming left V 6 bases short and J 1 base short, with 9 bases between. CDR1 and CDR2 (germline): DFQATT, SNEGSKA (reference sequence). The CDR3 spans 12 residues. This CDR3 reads CSAVATQETQYF. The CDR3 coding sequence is TGCAGTGCGGTGGCTACCCAAGAGACCCAGTACTTC.

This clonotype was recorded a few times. This CDR3 reads CSARALNDSPLHF. CDR3 sequence (DNA): TGCAGTGCTAGGGCCCTAAATGACTCACCCCTCCACTTT. This chain connects TRBV20-1 to TRBJ1-6; D is uncertain. V lost 3 bases and J lost 10, with 13 bases in between. Germline V gene data show CDR1 as DFQATT and CDR2 as SNEGSKA (reference sequence). The CDR3 sequence is 13 residues long.

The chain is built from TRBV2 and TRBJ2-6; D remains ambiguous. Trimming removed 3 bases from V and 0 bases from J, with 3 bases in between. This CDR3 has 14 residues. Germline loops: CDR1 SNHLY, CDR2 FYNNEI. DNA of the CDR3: TGTGCCAGCAGTGAGTCCTCTGGGGCCAACGTCCTGACTTTC. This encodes CASSESSGANVLTF.

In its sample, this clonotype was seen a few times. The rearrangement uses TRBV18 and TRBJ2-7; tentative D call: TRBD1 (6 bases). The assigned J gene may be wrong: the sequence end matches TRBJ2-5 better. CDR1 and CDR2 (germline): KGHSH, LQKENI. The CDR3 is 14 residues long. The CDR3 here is CASSSRDKGETQYF. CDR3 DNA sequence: TGTGCCAGCTCATCAAGGGACAAAGGAGAGACCCAGTACTTC.